This TCR beta chain appears in the sequencing data of a study of shared clonotypes between healthy human individuals. The wider study: Aged between 18 and 49, the donors were two women and a few men.

TCRdb's copy holds only in-frame clones and misses some; the assay was immunoSEQ multiplex PCR. The data show approximately 620,000 clones, about 97% seen once. In its sample, this clone was seen once. There are 14 residues in the CDR3. Germline CDR1 is MDHEN and CDR2 is SYDVKM. V shed 3 bases and J shed 2 bases, with 9 bases lying between them. Specimen: naive CD4+ T cells sorted from blood. Subset of the sample: CD45RA+ positively selected. The chain employs TRBV28 and TRBJ2-3; perhaps D is TRBD1 or TRBD2 (5 bases each). The TCR comes from a woman in her twenties or thirties in good health. The DNA of the CDR3 is TGTGCCAGCAGTTTCCCGGGGACCACAGATACGCAGTATTTT. Its translation: CASSFPGTTDTQYF.